Following are 28 T cell receptor beta chains from one sample sequenced in a study of blood T cell repertoires in COVID-19. The protocol was immunoSEQ multiplex PCR, while the TCRdb copy is restricted to in-frame clones and leaves out a portion. This sample carries 170,000 or so clones, approximately 86% of them seen once, and the ten largest clones take less than 0.7%. The sample was peripheral blood. All receptors derive from a man in his fifties or sixties with COVID-19, enrolled during active disease.

This clone has only one observation. V usage is TRBV27 and J usage is TRBJ2-5; D is ambiguous. The CDR3 extends over 17 amino acids. Trimming cost V 4 bases and J 2 bases, with 20 bases left between them. The germline V gene encodes CDR1 MNHEY and CDR2 SMNVEV (reference sequence). The CDR3 DNA follows: TGTGCCAGCAGTTCATCGTTCGCTATGCTAAATCAAGAGACCCAGTACTTC. Encoded protein: CASSSSFAMLNQETQYF.

The chain employs TRBV6-5 and TRBJ1-1, with 7 bases identical to TRBD1. The CDR3 runs 13 residues. The ends lost 6 bases at V and 0 bases at J; junction bases unmatched: 1. Germline values: CDR1 MNHEY, CDR2 SVGAGI. The CDR3, as DNA: TGTGCCAGCAGGGGACAGATGAACACTGAAGCTTTCTTT. This codes for CASRGQMNTEAFF.

This chain connects TRBV14 to TRBJ1-6; D is unclear. Per germline, CDR1 SGHDN and CDR2 FVKESK. Trimming took off 0 bases at V and 7 bases at J, with 7 bases between the two ends. CDR3 size: 14 residues. Here the CDR3 DNA reads TGTGCCAGCAGCCAAGAGCTCCAGAATTCACCCCTCCACTTT. Amino acid sequence: CASSQELQNSPLHF. The entire variable domain, with the rest obtained from reference TRBV14 and TRBJ1-6, is as follows: EAGVTQFPSHSVIEKGQTVTLRCDPISGHDNLYWYRRVMGKEIKFLLHFVKESKQDESGMPNNRFLAERTGGTYSTLKVQPAELEDSGVYFCASSQELQNSPLHFGNGTRLTVT.

V gene TRBV5-6 combines with J gene TRBJ2-7; maybe TRBD1 (6 bases). The V end lost 4 bases, the J end lost 2 bases, and 10 bases lay between the germline ends. This CDR3 has 13 amino acids. CDR1 and CDR2 from the germline V gene are SGHDT and YYEEEE. CDR3 sequence reads: CASSRTGTYEQYF. CDR3 DNA sequence: TGTGCCAGCAGCCGAACAGGGACCTACGAGCAGTACTTC.

V is TRBV9 and J is TRBJ2-5, with D perhaps TRBD2 (6 bases). The ends were cut back, 3 bases at V and 2 bases at J, with 14 bases in the middle. The CDR3 sequence is 15 residues long. Germline V lookup: CDR1 SGDLS, CDR2 YYNGEE. The CDR3: CASSDRDSPQETQYF. CDR3 bases: TGTGCCAGCAGCGACCGGGACTCTCCTCAAGAGACCCAGTACTTC.

The chain combines TRBV7-2 with TRBJ2-1; D perhaps matches TRBD1 (5 bases). CDR3 length: 13 residues. Looked up from germline, CDR1 is SGHTA and CDR2 is FQGNSA. Trimming left V 5 bases short and J 4 bases short, with 9 bases between. The CDR3 region is CASSADSYNEQFF. Written as DNA, the CDR3 is TGTGCCAGCAGCGCAGACAGTTACAATGAGCAGTTCTTC. Full variable domain (remainder filled in from reference TRBV7-2 and TRBJ2-1): GAGVSQSPSNKVTEKGKDVELRCDPISGHTALYWYRQSLGQGLEFLIYFQGNSAPDKSGLPSDRFSAERTGGSVSTLTIQRTQQEDSAVYLCASSADSYNEQFFGPGTRLTVL.

V gene TRBV6-6 combines with J gene TRBJ2-7, with D perhaps TRBD1 (6 bases). Germline CDR1 and CDR2: MNHNY and SVGAGI (reference sequence). This CDR3 is 16 amino acids long. V dropped 4 bases and J dropped 6 bases, with 22 bases sitting between them. The CDR3 bases are TGTGCCAGCAGTTCACCCGACAGGCCTTCCTCTCTCGAGCAGTACTTC. Its translation: CASSSPDRPSSLEQYF.

This chain connects TRBV9 to TRBJ2-3, with D perhaps TRBD2 (6 bases). The CDR3 length is 14 residues. V gave up 3 bases and J gave up 6 bases, with 14 bases separating them. The germline CDR1 and CDR2 sequences are SGDLS and YYNGEE. The CDR3 is CASSGGLGGDTQYF. The DNA of the CDR3 is TGTGCCAGCAGCGGGGGACTTGGGGGTGATACGCAGTATTTT.

Regarding this clone: Distinct nucleotide sequences in the sample also encode this CDR3. The chain couples TRBV7-9 to TRBJ1-5, with D unresolved. CDR1 is SEHNR and CDR2 is FQNEAQ in the germline V gene (reference sequence). The ends were cut back, 0 bases at V and 7 bases at J, with 7 bases in the middle. The CDR3 is 13 residues long. The CDR3 bases are TGTGCCAGCAGCTTAGCGGCGGGCCAGCCCCAGCATTTT. Translating gives CASSLAAGQPQHF.

Comments on this clone: Germline is not matched at one junction end, which may reflect a read error. The J gene is TRBJ2-7, the V gene TRBV2, with a possible D match to TRBD2 (6 bases). The CDR3 loop spans 13 amino acids. Per germline, CDR1 SNHLY and CDR2 FYNNEI. CDR3 nucleotide sequence: TGTGCCAGAAGTGAAATGGGGAGGTACGAGCAGTACTTC. Translation: CARSEMGRYEQYF.

J is TRBJ2-1 and V is TRBV4-3; D might be TRBD2 (6 bases). Germline assignment: CDR1 LGHNA and CDR2 YSLEER. The ends were cut back, 1 base at V and 7 bases at J, with 11 bases in the middle. The length of the CDR3 is 14 residues. CDR3 nucleotides: TGCGCCAGCAGCCAAGTTGCGAGCGGGAATGAGCAGTTCTTC. Amino acids: CASSQVASGNEQFF.

V gene TRBV18 combines with J gene TRBJ2-5; tentative D call: TRBD1 (6 bases). Trimming pared 2 bases from V and 5 bases from J, leaving 9 bases between. There are 13 residues in the CDR3. Germline loops: CDR1 KGHSH, CDR2 LQKENI. CDR3 residues: CASSPGTRETQYF. In nucleotides, the CDR3 is TGTGCCAGCTCACCAGGGACAAGGGAGACCCAGTACTTC.

The chain has TRBV7-9 and TRBJ1-1, with D maybe TRBD1 (5 bases). The CDR3 runs 15 residues. The V end lost 2 bases, the J end lost 1 base, and 11 bases lay between the germline ends. CDR1 and CDR2 (germline): SEHNR, FQNEAQ (reference sequence). As DNA, the CDR3 is TGTGCCAGCAGCTTACAAGGGGTGGGGAACACTGAAGCTTTCTTT. Amino acid sequence: CASSLQGVGNTEAFF.

V usage is TRBV7-9 and J usage is TRBJ1-1; D gene unclear. CDR3 size: 12 residues. Germline V gene lookup returns CDR1 SEHNR and CDR2 FQNEAQ (reference sequence). Deletions cut 2 bases from V and 9 bases from J, with 10 bases between. DNA of the CDR3: TGTGCCAGCAGCTTATCCCTAGAGAAAGCTTTCTTT. Amino acids: CASSLSLEKAFF.

This clone was recorded only once. This chain connects TRBV6-5 to TRBJ1-5; tentative D call: TRBD1 (6 bases). V shed 6 bases and J shed 0 bases, with 12 bases lying between them. The V gene's germline CDR1 is MNHEY and CDR2 SVGAGI. The CDR3 sequence is 15 residues long. The CDR3 nucleotides are TGTGCCAGCAGACTTGGACAGAATAGCAATCAGCCCCAGCATTTT. The encoded protein is CASRLGQNSNQPQHF.

The rearrangement joins TRBV5-8 to TRBJ2-7; TRBD2 aligns across 8 bases. Trimming cost V 9 bases and J 7 bases; bases outside gene matches: 15. Germline V CDR1 and CDR2: SGHTS, YDEGEE. The CDR3 covers 14 residues. DNA for the CDR3: TGTGCCACCCAGGCGGGGGGCTCCTGGCGAGAGCAGTACTTC. Translated: CATQAGGSWREQYF.

The gene calls are TRBV28 and TRBJ1-3; maybe TRBD1 (5 bases). Between the trimmed V and J ends, which lost 6 bases and 3 bases, there was a span of 12 bases. CDR1 is MDHEN, CDR2 SYDVKM, per germline. The CDR3 is made up of 14 amino acids. The CDR3 bases are TGTGCCAGCAGGGGGGGGTTCGTTGGAAACACCATATATTTT. This gives the protein CASRGGFVGNTIYF. The full variable domain, its missing parts supplied by reference TRBV28 and TRBJ1-3, is DVKVTQSSRYLVKRTGEKVFLECVQDMDHENMFWYRQDPGLGLRLIYFSYDVKMKEKGDIPEGYSVSREKKERFSLILESASTNQTSMYLCASRGGFVGNTIYFGEGSWLTVV.

The chain combines TRBV29-1 with TRBJ1-1; 11 bases line up with TRBD1. Germline V CDR1 and CDR2: SQVTM, ANQGSEA. V was pared by 6 bases and J by 8 bases, with 14 bases of the junction left unmatched. The CDR3 spans 15 residues. The CDR3 loop reads CSVAWTGGVESEAFF. In DNA, the CDR3 is TGCAGCGTAGCGTGGACAGGGGGCGTTGAATCCGAAGCTTTCTTT. The variable domain in full, completed from reference TRBV29-1 and TRBJ1-1, reads SAVISQKPSRDICQRGTSLTIQCQVDSQVTMMFWYRQQPGQSLTLIATANQGSEATYESGFVIDKFPISRPNLTFSTLTVSNMSPEDSSIYLCSVAWTGGVESEAFFGQGTRLTVV.

CDR3 in amino acids: CASSLQESTYEQYF. CDR3 in DNA: TGTGCCAGCAGTTTACAGGAATCTACCTACGAGCAGTACTTC. J is TRBJ2-7 and V is TRBV6-1, with a possible D match to TRBD1 (5 bases). The CDR3 covers 14 residues. CDR1 MNHNS and CDR2 SASEGT come from the germline V gene. Trimming shortened V by 5 bases and J by 2 bases, and 13 bases separated the two germline ends.

This chain links TRBV18 with TRBJ1-4; D might be TRBD1 (6 bases). Germline-derived CDR1 and CDR2 are KGHSH and LQKENI. V dropped 4 bases and J dropped 0 bases, with 6 bases sitting between them. The CDR3 runs 14 residues. CDR3: CASSQGATNEKLFF. CDR3 DNA sequence: TGTGCCAGCTCACAGGGGGCAACTAATGAAAAACTGTTTTTT. The complete variable domain, with remaining parts taken from reference TRBV18 and TRBJ1-4, reads NAGVMQNPRHLVRRRGQEARLRCSPMKGHSHVYWYRQLPEEGLKFMVYLQKENIIDESGMPKERFSAEFPKEGPSILRIQQVVRGDSAAYFCASSQGATNEKLFFGSGTQLSVL.

This chain uses TRBV13 with TRBJ1-4; D unclear. The CDR3 is 16 amino acids. Trimming cost V 4 bases and J 7 bases, with 19 bases left between them. Germline CDR1 is PRHDT and CDR2 is FYEKMQ (reference sequence). This chain's CDR3 is CASSSAREWVGEKLFF. The CDR3 DNA reads TGTGCCAGCAGCTCGGCAAGGGAGTGGGTGGGTGAAAAACTGTTTTTT.

J is TRBJ1-1 and V is TRBV28; D uncertain. This CDR3 is 16 amino acids long. CDR1 and CDR2 (germline): MDHEN, SYDVKM. Trimming removed 6 bases from V and 3 bases from J, with 20 bases in between. CDR3 sequence: CASSNNLPAGDTEAFF. The CDR3 nucleotides read TGTGCCAGCAGCAATAACCTCCCGGCCGGGGACACTGAAGCTTTCTTT.

The chain links TRBV3-1 (or the pseudogene TRBV3-2) to TRBJ2-7; TRBD2 agrees at 15 bases. The V gene end was trimmed by 1 base and the J gene end by 4 bases; junction bases not matched to a gene: 2. The CDR3 is 16 amino acids. Germline V gene lookup returns CDR1 LGHDT and CDR2 YNNKEL (reference sequence). CDR3: CASSQAGTSGGYEQYF. In nucleotides, the CDR3 is TGTGCCAGCAGCCAAGCCGGGACTAGCGGGGGGTACGAGCAGTACTTC.

The V call is TRBV6-5, the J call TRBJ1-1, with a tentative D call TRBD1 (5 bases). V was trimmed by 10 bases and J by 1 base, leaving 16 bases between them. Germline loops: CDR1 MNHEY, CDR2 SVGAGI. This CDR3 is built from 14 residues. The CDR3 sequence: CAISTGRPNTEAFF. The CDR3 nucleotides are TGTGCCATAAGTACAGGACGACCGAACACTGAAGCTTTCTTT.

The rearrangement uses TRBV19 and TRBJ2-3; possibly TRBD2 for D (6 bases). Germline CDR1 is LNHDA and CDR2 is SQIVND (reference sequence). V was trimmed by 7 bases and J by 1 base, leaving 12 bases between them. This CDR3 has 14 residues. CDR3 protein: CASISERGTDTQYF. CDR3 nucleotides: TGTGCCAGTATATCCGAGCGGGGCACAGATACGCAGTATTTT.

The chain is built from TRBV6-1 and TRBJ1-2; TRBD1 is a possible D gene (6 bases). With 0 bases removed from V and 7 bases from J, the gap between germline ends came to 12 bases. This CDR3 has 14 amino acids. Germline lookup yields CDR1 MNHNS and CDR2 SASEGT. CDR3 region: CASSEAGAGLGYTF. The CDR3, as DNA: TGTGCCAGCAGTGAAGCGGGGGCAGGGCTTGGCTACACCTTC.

This chain joins TRBV7-8 and TRBJ2-1; TRBD2 aligns across 7 bases. V lost 3 bases to trimming and J lost 4 bases; unmatched junction nucleotides: 3. The CDR3 is made up of 14 amino acids. CDR1 is SGHVS and CDR2 is FQNEAQ in the germline V gene. The chain's CDR3 is CASSFGLGYNEQFF. The CDR3 DNA follows: TGTGCCAGCAGCTTTGGACTAGGGTACAATGAGCAGTTCTTC.

The chain recombines TRBV7-2 with TRBJ1-5, with TRBD1 as a possible D gene (6 bases). This CDR3 region has 13 residues. The V end lost 2 bases, the J end lost 4 bases, and 6 bases lay between the germline ends. Germline V lookup: CDR1 SGHTA, CDR2 FQGNSA. In DNA, the CDR3 is TGTGCCAGCAGCTTACAGGGGAATCAGCCCCAGCATTTT. This encodes CASSLQGNQPQHF.